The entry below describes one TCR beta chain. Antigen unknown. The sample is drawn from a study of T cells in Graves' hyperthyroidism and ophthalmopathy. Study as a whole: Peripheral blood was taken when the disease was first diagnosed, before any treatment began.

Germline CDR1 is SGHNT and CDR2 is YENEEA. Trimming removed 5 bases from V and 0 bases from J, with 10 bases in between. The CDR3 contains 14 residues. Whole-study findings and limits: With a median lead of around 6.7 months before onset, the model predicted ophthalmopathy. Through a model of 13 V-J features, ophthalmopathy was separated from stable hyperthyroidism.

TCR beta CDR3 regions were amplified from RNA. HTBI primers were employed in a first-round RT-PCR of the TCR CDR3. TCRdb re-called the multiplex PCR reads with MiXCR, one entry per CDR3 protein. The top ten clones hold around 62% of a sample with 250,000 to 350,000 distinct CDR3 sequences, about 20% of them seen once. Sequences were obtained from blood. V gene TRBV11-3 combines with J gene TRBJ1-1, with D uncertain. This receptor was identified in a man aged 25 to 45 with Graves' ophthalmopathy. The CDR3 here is CASSRHNLNTEAFF. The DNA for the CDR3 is TGTGCCAGCAGCCGACACAATCTGAACACTGAAGCTTTCTTT.